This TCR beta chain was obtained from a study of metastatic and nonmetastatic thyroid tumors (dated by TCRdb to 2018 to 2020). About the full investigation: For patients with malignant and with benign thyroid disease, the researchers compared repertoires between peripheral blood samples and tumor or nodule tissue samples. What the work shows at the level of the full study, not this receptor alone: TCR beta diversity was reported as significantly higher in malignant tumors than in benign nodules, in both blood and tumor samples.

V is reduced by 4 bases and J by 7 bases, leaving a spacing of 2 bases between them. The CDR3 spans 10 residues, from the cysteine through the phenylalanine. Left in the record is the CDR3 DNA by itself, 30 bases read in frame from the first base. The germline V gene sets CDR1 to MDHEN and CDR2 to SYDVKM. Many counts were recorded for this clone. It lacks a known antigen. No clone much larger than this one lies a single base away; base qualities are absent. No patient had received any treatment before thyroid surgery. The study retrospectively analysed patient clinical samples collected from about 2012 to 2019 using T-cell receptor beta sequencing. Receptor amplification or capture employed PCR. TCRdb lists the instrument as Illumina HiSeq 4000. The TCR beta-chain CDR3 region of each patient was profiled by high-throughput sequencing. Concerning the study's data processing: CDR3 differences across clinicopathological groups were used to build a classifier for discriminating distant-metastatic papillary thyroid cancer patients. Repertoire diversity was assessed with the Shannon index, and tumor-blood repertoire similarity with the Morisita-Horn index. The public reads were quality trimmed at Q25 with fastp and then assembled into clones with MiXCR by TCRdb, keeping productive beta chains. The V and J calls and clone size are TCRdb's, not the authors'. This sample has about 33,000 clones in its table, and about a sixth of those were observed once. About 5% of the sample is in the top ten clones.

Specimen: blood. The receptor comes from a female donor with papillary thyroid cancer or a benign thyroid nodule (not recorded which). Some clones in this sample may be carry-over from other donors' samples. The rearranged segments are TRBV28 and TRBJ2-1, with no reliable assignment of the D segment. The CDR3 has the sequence CASSSNEQFF. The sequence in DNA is TGTGCCAGCAGTTCGAATGAGCAGTTCTTC.